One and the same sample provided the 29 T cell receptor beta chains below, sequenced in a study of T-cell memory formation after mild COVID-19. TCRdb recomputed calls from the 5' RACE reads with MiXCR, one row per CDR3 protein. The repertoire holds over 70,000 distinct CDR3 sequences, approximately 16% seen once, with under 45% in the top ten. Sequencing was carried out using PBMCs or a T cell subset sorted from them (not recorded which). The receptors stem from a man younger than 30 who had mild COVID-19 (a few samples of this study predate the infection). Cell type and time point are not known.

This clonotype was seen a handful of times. CDR3: CASSLARRSGGYTF. Here the CDR3 DNA reads TGTGCCAGCAGTTTAGCCCGGAGGTCGGGCGGCTACACCTTC. The chain uses TRBV28 and TRBJ1-2; unclear D gene. The CDR3 is 14 amino acids. Germline V gene lookup returns CDR1 MDHEN and CDR2 SYDVKM. Trimming pared 2 bases from V and 8 bases from J, leaving 15 bases between.

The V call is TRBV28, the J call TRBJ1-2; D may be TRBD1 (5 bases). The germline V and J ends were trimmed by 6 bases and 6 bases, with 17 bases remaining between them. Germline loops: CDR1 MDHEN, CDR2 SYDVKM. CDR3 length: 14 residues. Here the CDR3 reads CASSPTGPQDGYTF. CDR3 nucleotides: TGTGCCAGCAGCCCCACAGGACCCCAAGATGGCTACACCTTC.

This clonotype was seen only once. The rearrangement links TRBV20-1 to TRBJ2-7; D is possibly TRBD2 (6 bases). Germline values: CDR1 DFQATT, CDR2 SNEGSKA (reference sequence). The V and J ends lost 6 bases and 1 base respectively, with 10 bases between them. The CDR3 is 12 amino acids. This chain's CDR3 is CSARAGSYEQYF. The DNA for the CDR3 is TGCAGTGCCCGAGCGGGTTCCTACGAGCAGTACTTC.

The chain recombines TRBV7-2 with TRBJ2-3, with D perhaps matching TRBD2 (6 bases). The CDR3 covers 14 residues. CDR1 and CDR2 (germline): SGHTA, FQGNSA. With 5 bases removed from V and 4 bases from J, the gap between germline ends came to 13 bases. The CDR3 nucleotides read TGTGCCAGCAGCGTCGGGGGACCTCCAGATACGCAGTATTTT. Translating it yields CASSVGGPPDTQYF.

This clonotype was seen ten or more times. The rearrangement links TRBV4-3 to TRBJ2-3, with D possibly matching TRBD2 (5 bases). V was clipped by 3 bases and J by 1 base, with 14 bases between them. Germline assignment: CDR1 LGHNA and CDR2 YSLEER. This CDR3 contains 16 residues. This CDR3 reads CASSQVLALGTDTQYF. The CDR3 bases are TGCGCCAGCAGCCAGGTCCTAGCTTTAGGCACAGATACGCAGTATTTT.

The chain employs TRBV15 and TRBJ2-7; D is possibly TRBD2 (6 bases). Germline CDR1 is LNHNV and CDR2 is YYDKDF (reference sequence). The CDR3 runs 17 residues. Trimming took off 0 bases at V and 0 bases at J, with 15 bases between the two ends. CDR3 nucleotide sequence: TGTGCCACCAGCAGAGATGACCGGGACTGGAGCTCCTACGAGCAGTACTTC. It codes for CATSRDDRDWSSYEQYF. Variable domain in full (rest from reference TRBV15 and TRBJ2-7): DAMVIQNPRYQVTQFGKPVTLSCSQTLNHNVMYWYQQKSSQAPKLLFHYYDKDFNNEADTPDNFQSRRPNTSFCFLDIRSPGLGDTAMYLCATSRDDRDWSSYEQYFGPGTRLTVT.

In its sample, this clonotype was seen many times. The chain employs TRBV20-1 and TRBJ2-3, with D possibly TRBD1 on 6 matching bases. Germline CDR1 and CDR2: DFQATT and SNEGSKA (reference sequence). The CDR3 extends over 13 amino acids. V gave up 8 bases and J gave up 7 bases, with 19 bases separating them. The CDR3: CSPRDKTDYTQYF. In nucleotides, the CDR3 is TGCAGTCCCCGGGACAAAACTGACTATACGCAGTATTTT.

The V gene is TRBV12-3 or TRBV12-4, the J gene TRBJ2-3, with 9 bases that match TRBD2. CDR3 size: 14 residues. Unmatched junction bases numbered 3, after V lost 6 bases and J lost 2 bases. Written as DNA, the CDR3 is TGTGCCAGCAGAGCGGGGGGTTTCACAGATACGCAGTATTTT. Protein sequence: CASRAGGFTDTQYF.

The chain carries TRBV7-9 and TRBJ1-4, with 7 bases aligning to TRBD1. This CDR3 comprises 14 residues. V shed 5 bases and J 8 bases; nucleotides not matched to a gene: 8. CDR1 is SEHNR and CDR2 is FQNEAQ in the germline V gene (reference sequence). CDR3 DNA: TGTGCCAGCAGCGAGAGACAGGGAGACGAAAAACTGTTTTTT. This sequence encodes CASSERQGDEKLFF.

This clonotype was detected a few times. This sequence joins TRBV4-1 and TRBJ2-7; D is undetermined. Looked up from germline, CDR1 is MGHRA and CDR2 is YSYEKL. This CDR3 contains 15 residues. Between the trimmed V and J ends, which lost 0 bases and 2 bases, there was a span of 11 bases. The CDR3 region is CASSQDQARAYEQYF. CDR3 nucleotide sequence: TGCGCCAGCAGCCAAGATCAGGCTAGGGCCTACGAGCAGTACTTC.

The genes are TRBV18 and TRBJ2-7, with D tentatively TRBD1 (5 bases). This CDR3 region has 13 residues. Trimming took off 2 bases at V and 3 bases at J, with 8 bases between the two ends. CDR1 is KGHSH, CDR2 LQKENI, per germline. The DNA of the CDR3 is TGTGCCAGCTCACCAACAGACAGCTACGAGCAGTACGTC. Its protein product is CASSPTDSYEQYV.

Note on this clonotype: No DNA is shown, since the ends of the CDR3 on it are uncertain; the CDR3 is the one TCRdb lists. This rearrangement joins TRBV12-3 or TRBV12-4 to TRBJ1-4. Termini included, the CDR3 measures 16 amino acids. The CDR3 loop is CASSSLHRKREKLFFF.

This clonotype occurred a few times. Here the CDR3 reads CASSLAGDRAHNEQFF. In DNA, the CDR3 is TGTGCCAGCAGCTTAGCGGGGGACAGGGCACACAATGAGCAGTTCTTC. The chain combines TRBV7-9 with TRBJ2-1; 9 bases map to TRBD1. V lost 0 bases and J lost 5; bases outside the gene matches: 5. Germline CDR1 is SEHNR and CDR2 is FQNEAQ (reference sequence). CDR3 size: 16 residues.

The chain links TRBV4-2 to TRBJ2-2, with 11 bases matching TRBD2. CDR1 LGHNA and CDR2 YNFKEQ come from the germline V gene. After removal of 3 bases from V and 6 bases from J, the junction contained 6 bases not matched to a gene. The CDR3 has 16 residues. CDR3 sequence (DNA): TGTGCCAGCAGCCAGTATACTAGCGGGGGTGCCGGGGAGCTGTTTTTT. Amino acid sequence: CASSQYTSGGAGELFF.

In DNA form, the CDR3 reads TGTGCCAGCAGCTTAGGGGGAATCAACGAGCAGTACGTC. It yields the protein CASSLGGINEQYV. This chain uses TRBV7-9 with TRBJ2-7; no clear D. The CDR3 spans 13 residues. V was shortened by 1 base and J by 5 bases, with 9 bases between the two germline ends. The germline V gene has CDR1 SEHNR and CDR2 FQNEAQ (reference sequence).

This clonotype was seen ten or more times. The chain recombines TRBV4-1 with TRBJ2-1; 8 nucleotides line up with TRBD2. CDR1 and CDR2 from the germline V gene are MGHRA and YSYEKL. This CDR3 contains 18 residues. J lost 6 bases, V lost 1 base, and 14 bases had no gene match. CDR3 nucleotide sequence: TGCGCCAGCAGCCAAGTCTTTTTTAGCGGGGATGAAGGCAATGAGCAGTTCTTC. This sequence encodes CASSQVFFSGDEGNEQFF.

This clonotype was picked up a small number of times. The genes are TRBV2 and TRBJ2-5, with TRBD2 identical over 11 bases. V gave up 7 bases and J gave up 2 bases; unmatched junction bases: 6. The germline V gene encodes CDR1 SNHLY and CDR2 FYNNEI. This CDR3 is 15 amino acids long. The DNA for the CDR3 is TGTGCCAGCAACCAACTAGCGGGGGCACAAGAGACCCAGTACTTC. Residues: CASNQLAGAQETQYF.

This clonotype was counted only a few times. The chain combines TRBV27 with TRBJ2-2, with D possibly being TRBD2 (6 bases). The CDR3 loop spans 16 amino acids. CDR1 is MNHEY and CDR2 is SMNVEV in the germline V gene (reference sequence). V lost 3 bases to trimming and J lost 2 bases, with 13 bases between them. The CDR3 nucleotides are TGTGCCAGCAGTTTCCTCCCGGGACTCAACACCGGGGAGCTGTTTTTT. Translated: CASSFLPGLNTGELFF.

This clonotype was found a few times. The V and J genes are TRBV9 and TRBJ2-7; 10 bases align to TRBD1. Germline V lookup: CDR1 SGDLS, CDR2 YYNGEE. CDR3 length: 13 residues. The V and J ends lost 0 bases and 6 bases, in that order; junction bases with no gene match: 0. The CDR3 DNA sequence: TGTGCCAGCAGCGTAGGGACAGGGGGCGAGCAGTACGTC. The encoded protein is CASSVGTGGEQYV.

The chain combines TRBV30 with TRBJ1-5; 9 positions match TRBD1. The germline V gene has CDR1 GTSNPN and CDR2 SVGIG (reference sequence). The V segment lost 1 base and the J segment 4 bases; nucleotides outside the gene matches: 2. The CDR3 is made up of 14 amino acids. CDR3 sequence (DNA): TGTGCCTGGAGTGAAGGACAGGGGAATCAGCCCCAGCATTTT. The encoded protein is CAWSEGQGNQPQHF.

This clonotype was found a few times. DNA of the CDR3: TGTGCCAGCAGCGTAGAACAGTCCTCTGGGGCCAACGTCCTGACTTTC. This gives the protein CASSVEQSSGANVLTF. The gene calls are TRBV9 and TRBJ2-6; D not resolved. The germline V and J ends were trimmed by 0 bases and 0 bases, with 7 bases remaining between them. Germline assignment: CDR1 SGDLS and CDR2 YYNGEE. The CDR3 has 16 residues.

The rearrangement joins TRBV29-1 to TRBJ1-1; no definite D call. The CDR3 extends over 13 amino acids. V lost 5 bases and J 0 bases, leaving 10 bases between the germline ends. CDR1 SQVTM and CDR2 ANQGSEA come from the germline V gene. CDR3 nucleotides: TGCAGCGTTAAGGGAGCCATGAACACTGAAGCTTTCTTT. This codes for CSVKGAMNTEAFF.

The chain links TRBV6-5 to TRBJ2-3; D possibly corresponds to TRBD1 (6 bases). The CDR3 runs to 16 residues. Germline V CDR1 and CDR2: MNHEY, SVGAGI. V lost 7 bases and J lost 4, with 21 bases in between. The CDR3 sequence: CASTLSGTRGSDTQYF. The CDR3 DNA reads TGTGCCAGCACCCTCTCCGGGACAAGAGGATCAGATACGCAGTATTTT.

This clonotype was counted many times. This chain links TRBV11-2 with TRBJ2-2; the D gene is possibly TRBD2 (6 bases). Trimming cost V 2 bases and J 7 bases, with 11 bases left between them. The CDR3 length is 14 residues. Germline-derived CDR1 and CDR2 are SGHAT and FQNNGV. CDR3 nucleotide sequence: TGTGCCAGCAGCTTAACCCTAGCGAACGGGGAGCTGTTTTTT. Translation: CASSLTLANGELFF.

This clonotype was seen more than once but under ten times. CDR3 protein: CASSLTGAQETQYF. As DNA, the CDR3 is TGCGCCAGCAGTCTGACAGGAGCCCAAGAGACCCAGTACTTC. V usage is TRBV4-1 and J usage is TRBJ2-5, with a tentative D call TRBD1 (6 bases). Trimming pared 6 bases from V and 1 base from J, leaving 12 bases between. Germline CDR1 reads MGHRA; CDR2 reads YSYEKL. CDR3 length: 14 residues.

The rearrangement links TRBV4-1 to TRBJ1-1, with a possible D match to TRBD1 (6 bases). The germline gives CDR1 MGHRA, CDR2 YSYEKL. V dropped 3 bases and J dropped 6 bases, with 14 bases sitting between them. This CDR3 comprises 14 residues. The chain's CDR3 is CASSQQTGGAEAFF. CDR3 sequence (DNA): TGCGCCAGCAGCCAGCAGACGGGGGGCGCTGAAGCTTTCTTT.

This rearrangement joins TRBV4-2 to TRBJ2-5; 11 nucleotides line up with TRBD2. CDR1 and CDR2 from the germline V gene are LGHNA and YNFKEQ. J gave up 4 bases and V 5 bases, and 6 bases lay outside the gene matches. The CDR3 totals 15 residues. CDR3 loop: CASSRLAGSRETQYF. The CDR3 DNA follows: TGTGCCAGCAGCAGACTAGCGGGGTCGCGAGAGACCCAGTACTTC.

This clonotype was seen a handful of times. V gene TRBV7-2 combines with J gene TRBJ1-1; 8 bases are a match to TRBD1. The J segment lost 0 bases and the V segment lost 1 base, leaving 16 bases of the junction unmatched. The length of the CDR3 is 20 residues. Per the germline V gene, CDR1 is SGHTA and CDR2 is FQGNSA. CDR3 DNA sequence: TGTGCCAGCAGCTTAGAAGCGGTGGCGCGGACAGGGACCCTGAACACTGAAGCTTTCTTT. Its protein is CASSLEAVARTGTLNTEAFF.

The DNA of the CDR3 is TGTGCCAGCAGCTTATTCCGGACAACAAACACCGGGGAGCTGTTTTTT. This translates into CASSLFRTTNTGELFF. The chain combines TRBV7-9 with TRBJ2-2, with D possibly being TRBD1 (5 bases). CDR1 and CDR2 from the germline V gene are SEHNR and FQNEAQ (reference sequence). CDR3 size: 16 residues. The ends were cut back, 2 bases at V and 2 bases at J, with 12 bases in the middle.